Below are 5 T cell receptor beta chains sequenced from a single sample in a study of early T cells in non-severe SARS-CoV-2 infection. One entry per CDR3 protein results from TCRdb running MiXCR on the 5' RACE reads. The sample yields some 80,000 distinct CDR3 sequences, approximately 12% seen once. The sequenced sample was whole blood. These receptors were taken from an adult who was a healthcare worker with PCR-confirmed SARS-CoV-2 infection or an uninfected control (not recorded which).

This clonotype was counted only a few times. The V gene is TRBV28, the J gene TRBJ1-4; the D gene is possibly TRBD1 (6 bases). This CDR3 is built from 13 residues. V was cut by 7 bases and J by 10 bases, with 16 bases left in between. Germline assignment: CDR1 MDHEN and CDR2 SYDVKM. The CDR3 DNA reads as TGTGCCAGCACCTCAAAGGGGGGGGGAAAACTGTTTTTT. Translation gives CASTSKGGGKLFF.

This clonotype appeared many times. The chain combines TRBV9 with TRBJ2-1; 11 positions agree with TRBD2. The CDR3 covers 18 residues. J lost 7 bases, V lost 0 bases, and 12 bases had no gene match. In germline, CDR1 is SGDLS, CDR2 YYNGEE. This chain's CDR3 is CASSVADSGRAVGNEQFF. Written as DNA, the CDR3 is TGTGCCAGCAGCGTAGCTGATAGCGGGAGGGCCGTGGGAAATGAGCAGTTCTTC.

The rearrangement links TRBV5-1 to TRBJ2-7; D is undetermined. The CDR3 extends over 14 amino acids. The germline V and J ends were trimmed by 4 bases and 2 bases, with 13 bases remaining between them. CDR1 SGHRS and CDR2 YFSETQ come from the germline V gene. The CDR3 protein is CASSLEILAYEQYF. The DNA for the CDR3 is TGCGCCAGCAGCCTAGAGATTTTAGCCTACGAGCAGTACTTC.

The sample holds many counts of this clonotype. The chain uses TRBV7-8 and TRBJ2-7, with TRBD2 matching over 7 bases. V shed 4 bases and J 3 bases; nucleotides not matched to a gene: 9. This CDR3 has 15 amino acids. The germline V gene has CDR1 SGHVS and CDR2 FQNEAQ. Here the CDR3 reads CASSYGAGRVYEQYF. The CDR3 DNA follows: TGTGCCAGCAGCTATGGAGCGGGGAGAGTCTACGAGCAGTACTTC.

The J gene is TRBJ1-1, the V gene TRBV30; D gene uncertain. CDR1 and CDR2 (germline): GTSNPN, SVGIG (reference sequence). V dropped 1 base and J dropped 7 bases, with 16 bases sitting between them. The CDR3 has 14 residues. The CDR3 protein is CAWSARLPYGEAFF. The CDR3 nucleotides are TGTGCCTGGAGTGCGAGACTCCCTTACGGTGAAGCTTTCTTT.